This T cell receptor (beta chain) emerged from a study of OX40 agonist ivuxolimab in advanced cancers. Study details: Patients were 82.7% male with ages roughly 20 to 90, mean about 65.

Assay used: immunoSEQ multiplex PCR; TCRdb lists only in-frame clones, some missing. The table shows about 100,000 clones, with around 91% occurring only once. As concerns this clone: Its cognate antigen is unknown.

CDR3 length: 13 residues. V dropped 3 bases and J dropped 5 bases, with 10 bases sitting between them. CDR1 and CDR2 (germline): LNHDA, SQIVND (reference sequence). Study-wide findings and caveats: Clonal expansion by week 6 occurred in CD4+ and CD8+ blood T cells (at 0.1 to 3.0 mg/kg).

The rearrangement links TRBV19 to TRBJ1-2; D remains unclear. The material was CD4+ or CD8+ T cells sorted from blood, obtained in a trial of the OX40 agonist ivuxolimab. The sequence came from an adult with an advanced solid tumor such as melanoma, head and neck, liver or kidney cancer. CDR3 sequence reads: CASSIQTKYGYTF. CDR3 sequence (DNA): TGTGCCAGTAGTATTCAGACAAAGTATGGCTACACCTTC.